Listed here are 12 T cell receptor beta chains from one sample, sequenced in a study of T cell responses to AZD1222 COVID-19 vaccine. Repertoires were generated with immunoSEQ multiplex PCR, while TCRdb's copy carries only in-frame clones and drops some. The sample contains around 130,000 clones, roughly 88% of which appear only once. Sequenced material: peripheral blood, taken on day 0 of AZD1222 vaccination. Receptors were obtained from an adult in good health.

This clone occurred once. The genes are TRBV3-1 (or the pseudogene TRBV3-2) and TRBJ1-4; D is undetermined. Germline V lookup: CDR1 LGHDT, CDR2 YNNKEL (reference sequence). V shed 6 bases and J shed 0 bases, with 8 bases lying between them. The CDR3 is 14 amino acids. CDR3 DNA sequence: TGTGCCAGCAGACACCGTGCAACTAATGAAAAACTGTTTTTT. Its translation: CASRHRATNEKLFF.

This chain uses TRBV3-1 (or the pseudogene TRBV3-2) with TRBJ2-7, with D uncertain. Trimming shortened V by 4 bases and J by 0 bases, and 13 bases separated the two germline ends. Germline assignment: CDR1 LGHDT and CDR2 YNNKEL (reference sequence). The length of the CDR3 is 15 residues. The CDR3: CASSPRQVSSYEQYF. The CDR3 DNA follows: TGTGCCAGCAGCCCCCGGCAGGTCAGCTCCTACGAGCAGTACTTC.

The chain joins TRBV6-6 to TRBJ2-1; the match to TRBD1 covers 7 bases. V was pared by 10 bases and J by 6 bases, with 9 bases of the junction left unmatched. The germline V gene has CDR1 MNHNY and CDR2 SVGAGI (reference sequence). CDR3 length equals 13 residues. For the CDR3, the DNA is TGTGCCATAACCCTAGGGACAGCCAATGAGCAGTTCTTC. Protein sequence: CAITLGTANEQFF.

The rearrangement links TRBV4-1 to TRBJ1-2, with a tentative D call TRBD1 (6 bases). Trimming left V 3 bases short and J 7 bases short, with 21 bases between. The CDR3 is 16 amino acids. Germline V CDR1 and CDR2: MGHRA, YSYEKL. In nucleotides, the CDR3 is TGCGCCAGCAGCCATTTGGTCCTTATGGGGGGCTTTGGCTACACCTTC. Amino acids: CASSHLVLMGGFGYTF.

This chain uses TRBV6-5 with TRBJ2-7, with TRBD1 as a possible D gene (5 bases). This CDR3 has 16 amino acids. V was shortened by 2 bases and J by 2 bases, with 16 bases between the two germline ends. From germline, CDR1 is MNHEY and CDR2 SVGAGI. The CDR3 sequence is CASSYPRQRSTYEQYF. The CDR3 coding sequence is TGTGCCAGCAGTTACCCTAGACAGCGATCAACCTACGAGCAGTACTTC.

The chain employs TRBV5-1 and TRBJ2-7; TRBD2 aligns across 8 bases. Germline V lookup: CDR1 SGHRS, CDR2 YFSETQ. J gave up 0 bases and V 1 base, and 12 bases lay outside the gene matches. The CDR3 is made up of 18 amino acids. CDR3 coding DNA: TGCGCCAGCAGCTTGCCCGTCCTCCAGCGGGGGTTCTCCTACGAGCAGTACTTC. This translates into CASSLPVLQRGFSYEQYF.

This clone was observed a single time. The chain combines TRBV30 with TRBJ1-3; D not resolved. V was pared by 8 bases and J by 0 bases, with 11 bases between. Germline V gene lookup returns CDR1 GTSNPN and CDR2 SVGIG (reference sequence). The CDR3 length is 13 residues. In nucleotides, the CDR3 is TGTGCCCATAGGTCAGGCTCTGGAAACACCATATATTTT. This gives the protein CAHRSGSGNTIYF.

V is TRBV9 and J is TRBJ1-6, with 7 nucleotides matching TRBD1. Germline V lookup: CDR1 SGDLS, CDR2 YYNGEE. Germline trimming cut 4 bases from V and 7 bases from J; bases unmatched to any gene: 5. There are 14 residues in the CDR3. This CDR3 reads CASSPGTANSPLHF. CDR3 bases: TGTGCCAGCAGCCCCGGGACAGCCAATTCACCCCTCCACTTT.

This chain links TRBV7-9 with TRBJ1-5; 9 nucleotides align to TRBD1. The CDR3 is 14 residues long. The ends lost 3 bases at V and 6 bases at J; junction bases unmatched: 3. Germline V lookup: CDR1 SEHNR, CDR2 FQNEAQ (reference sequence). CDR3: CASSLDRGVQPQHF. The CDR3 nucleotides are TGTGCCAGCAGCTTGGACAGGGGAGTTCAGCCCCAGCATTTT.

The gene calls are TRBV6-4 and TRBJ2-2; D is ambiguous. The CDR3 has 12 residues. Germline V gene sequence: CDR1 MRHNA, CDR2 SNTAGT. Trimming left V 2 bases short and J 6 bases short, with 4 bases between. Written as DNA, the CDR3 is TGTGCCAGCAGTGACAATTCCGGGGAGCTGTTTTTT. This sequence encodes CASSDNSGELFF.

This chain connects TRBV11-2 to TRBJ2-5; no definite D call. Germline assignment: CDR1 SGHAT and CDR2 FQNNGV. The V gene lost 5 bases and the J gene lost 5 bases, with 18 bases spanning the gap. CDR3 size: 15 residues. CDR3 DNA sequence: TGTGCCAGCAGCATTACATCACCCAGGAAGGAGACCCAGTACTTC. Its translation is CASSITSPRKETQYF.

The J gene is TRBJ2-1, the V gene TRBV9; D perhaps matches TRBD2 (5 bases). Germline CDR1 and CDR2: SGDLS and YYNGEE. V was pared by 4 bases and J by 1 base, with 18 bases between. CDR3 length: 17 residues. CDR3 sequence: CASSPRGRGGSYNEQFF. CDR3 sequence (DNA): TGTGCCAGCAGCCCCCGCGGTCGGGGTGGATCCTACAATGAGCAGTTCTTC.